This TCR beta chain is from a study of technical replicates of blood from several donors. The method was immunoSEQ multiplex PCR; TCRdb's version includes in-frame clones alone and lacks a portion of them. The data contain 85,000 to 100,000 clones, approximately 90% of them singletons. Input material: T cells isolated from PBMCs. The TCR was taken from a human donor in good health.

In DNA, the CDR3 is TGTGCCAGCAGCTTAGAAAGACAGAGCTCCTACAATGAGCAGTTCTTC. Translated: CASSLERQSSYNEQFF. The rearrangement links TRBV7-6 to TRBJ2-1; D possibly corresponds to TRBD1 (5 bases). The V and J ends lost 1 base and 0 bases respectively, with 10 bases between them. Germline lookup yields CDR1 SGHVS and CDR2 FNYEAQ. The CDR3 is 16 residues long. Full variable domain (rest looked up from reference TRBV7-6 and TRBJ2-1): GAGVSQSPRYKVTKRGQDVALRCDPISGHVSLYWYRQALGQGPEFLTYFNYEAQQDKSGLPNDRFSAERPEGSISTLTIQRTEQRDSAMYRCASSLERQSSYNEQFFGPGTRLTVL.